This note documents a single TCR beta chain sequence. Researchers report immunoSEQ v3.0 was run at survey level. Clones were sequenced by immunoSEQ multiplex PCR, and TCRdb holds only the in-frame ones, with some missing. The sample carries roughly 16,000 clones, about 80% recorded once. This entry belongs to a study of long-term antiretroviral therapy in people with HIV. The germline V and J ends were trimmed by 5 bases and 1 base, with 20 bases remaining between them. Per the germline V gene, CDR1 is LNHDA and CDR2 is SQIVND (reference sequence). The CDR3 runs to 17 residues. This sequence originates from a man between 35 and 55 years old with HIV. The sample was unsorted PBMCs, taken 2.1 years after starting antiretroviral therapy. The chain combines TRBV19 with TRBJ1-1; possibly TRBD1 for D (6 bases). CDR3 residues: CASSPRGRGAANTEAFF. DNA of the CDR3: TGTGCCAGTAGTCCTAGAGGCAGGGGAGCGGCGAACACTGAAGCTTTCTTT.